The text below deals with one T cell receptor (beta chain). The antigen is unknown. The data stem from a study of T cell responses to AZD1222 COVID-19 vaccine. General study findings and limits: A reported finding is that nearly half of spike-specific TCRs target unmutated variant regions. Researchers report vaccine-associated CD4 TCRs spanning spike, with dominance at 160-218 and 743-854.

The CDR3 sequence is 13 residues long. V was pared by 5 bases and J by 6 bases, with 12 bases between. The V gene's germline CDR1 is SGHTA and CDR2 FQGTGA. Produced via immunoSEQ multiplex PCR; TCRdb's table is partial and in-frame only. The sample holds over 100,000 clones, 89% seen once. The TCR sequence derives from an adult in good health. The chain employs TRBV7-3 and TRBJ2-3, with D possibly matching TRBD1 (5 bases). The material was peripheral blood, obtained on day 0 of AZD1222 vaccination. In DNA, the CDR3 is TGTGCCAGCAGCCCACAGGCGGTGGATACGCAGTATTTT. It yields the protein CASSPQAVDTQYF. The variable domain in full, completed from reference TRBV7-3 and TRBJ2-3, reads GAGVSQTPSNKVTEKGKYVELRCDPISGHTALYWYRQSLGQGPEFLIYFQGTGAADDSGLPNDRFFAVRPEGSVSTLKIQRTERGDSAVYLCASSPQAVDTQYFGPGTRLTVL.